The text below deals with one T cell receptor beta chain. Its antigen is not known. CDR3 length: 13 residues. V was shortened by 4 bases and J by 0 bases, with 6 bases between the two germline ends. CDR1 MDHEN and CDR2 SYDVKM come from the germline V gene. This PCR relied on a set of 60 Vbeta primers and 13 Jbeta primers. Original processing notes: Around 76 million unique TCR beta chains, 9 million to 11 million shared, were counted in a later analysis. Sequencing was performed with immunoSEQ multiplex PCR; in TCRdb, only in-frame clones are kept and a portion is missing. V, J and clone size are taken as reported in that table, and D and trimming were inferred from the DNA itself. The repertoire includes some 40,000 clones, 68% of them detected once, and roughly 4% sits in the top ten. This entry belongs to a study of cytomegalovirus exposure and HLA in healthy donors. Study context: In a previous analysis, some 120 million unique TCR beta sequences were found from some 200 million T cells. The study's findings and limits: By a later analysis, the bulk of CMV-associated TCR beta chains appeared HLA-restricted. The authors confirmed in vitro that a few CMV-associated chains were specific for CMV antigens.

The TCR was taken from a man aged 35-49 years in good health and CMV-seronegative. Sequencing was carried out using PBMCs. The genes are TRBV28 and TRBJ1-2; D may be TRBD1 (5 bases). The CDR3 reads CASSSGSNYGYTF. In DNA form, the CDR3 reads TGTGCCAGCAGTTCAGGGTCTAACTATGGCTACACCTTC.